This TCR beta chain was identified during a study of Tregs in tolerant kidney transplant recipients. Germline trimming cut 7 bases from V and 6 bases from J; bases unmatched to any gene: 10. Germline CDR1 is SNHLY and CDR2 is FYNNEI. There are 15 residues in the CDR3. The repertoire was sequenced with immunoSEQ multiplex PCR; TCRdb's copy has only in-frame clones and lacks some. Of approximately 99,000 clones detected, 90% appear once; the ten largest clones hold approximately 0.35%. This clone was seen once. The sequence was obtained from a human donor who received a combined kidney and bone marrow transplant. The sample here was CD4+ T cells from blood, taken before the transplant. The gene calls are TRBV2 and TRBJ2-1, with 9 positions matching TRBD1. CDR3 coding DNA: TGTGCCAGCAATCCCGGGACAGGGAGGTTCAATGAGCAGTTCTTC. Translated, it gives CASNPGTGRFNEQFF.